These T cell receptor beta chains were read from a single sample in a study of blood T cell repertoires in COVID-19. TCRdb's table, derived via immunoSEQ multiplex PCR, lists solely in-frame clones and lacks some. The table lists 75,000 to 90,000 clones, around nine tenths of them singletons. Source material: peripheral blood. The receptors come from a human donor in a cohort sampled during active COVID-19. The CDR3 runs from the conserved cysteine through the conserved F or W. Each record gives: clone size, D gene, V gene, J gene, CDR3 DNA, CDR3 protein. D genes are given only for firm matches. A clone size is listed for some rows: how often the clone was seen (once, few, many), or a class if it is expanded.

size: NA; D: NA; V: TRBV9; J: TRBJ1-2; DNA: TGTGCCAGCAGCGTAGCAGGGGTGGAGGGCTACACCTTC; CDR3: CASSVAGVEGYTF
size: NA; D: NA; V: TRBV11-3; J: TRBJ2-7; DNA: TGTGCCAGCAGCTCGACCCCCAGGGGCGAGCAGTACTTC; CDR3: CASSSTPRGEQYF
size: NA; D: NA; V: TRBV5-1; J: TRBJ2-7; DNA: TGCGCCAGCAGCGCGGGGTATTCCTACGAGCAGTACTTC; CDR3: CASSAGYSYEQYF
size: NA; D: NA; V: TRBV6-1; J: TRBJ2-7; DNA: TGTGCCAGCAGTGAAACAGGGCGGGGGAGGGACGAGCAGTACTTC; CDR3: CASSETGRGRDEQYF
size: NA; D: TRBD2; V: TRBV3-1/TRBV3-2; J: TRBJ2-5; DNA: TGTGCCAGCAGCCAAGAAGGGGGACTAGCGGGGAAGGGAAAGTACTTC; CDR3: CASSQEGGLAGKGKYF
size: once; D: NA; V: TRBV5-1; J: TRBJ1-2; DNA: TGCGCCAGCAGCTTGGACAGATGGGATGGCTACACCTTC; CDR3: CASSLDRWDGYTF
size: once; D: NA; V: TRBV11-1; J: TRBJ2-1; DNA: TGTGCCAGCAGCTTAGTGCTAGCGAAGGGTGAGCAGTTCTTC; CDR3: CASSLVLAKGEQFF
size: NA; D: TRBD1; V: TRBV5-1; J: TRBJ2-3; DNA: TGCGCCAGCAGCCCCGGGACAGGGGTAGATACGCAGTATTTT; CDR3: CASSPGTGVDTQYF
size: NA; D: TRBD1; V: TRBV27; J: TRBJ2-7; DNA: TGTGCCAGCAAACGCAGGGACAGGGGCTACGAGCAGTACTTC; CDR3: CASKRRDRGYEQYF
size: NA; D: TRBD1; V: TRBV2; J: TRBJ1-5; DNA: TGTGCCAGCAGTGAAGGCAGGGGGCGAGCGTGGCCCCAGCATTTT; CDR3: CASSEGRGRAWPQHF
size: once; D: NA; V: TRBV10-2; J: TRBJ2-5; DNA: TGCGCCAGCAGGCAACCATGGGGTAACAGTTGGGGGGAACCAGAGACCCAGTACTTC; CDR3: CASRQPWGNSWGEPETQYF
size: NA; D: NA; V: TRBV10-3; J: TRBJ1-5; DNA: TGTGCCATCAGTGAGGGCCAATATAGCAATCAGCCCCAGCATTTT; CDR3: CAISEGQYSNQPQHF
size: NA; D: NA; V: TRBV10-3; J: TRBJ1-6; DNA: TGTGCCATCACCCTGAATTCACCCCTCCACTTT; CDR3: CAITLNSPLHF
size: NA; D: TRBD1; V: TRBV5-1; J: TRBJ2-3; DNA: TGCGCCAGCAGCTCTCCGGGACAGCCCACAGATACGCAGTATTTT; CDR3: CASSSPGQPTDTQYF
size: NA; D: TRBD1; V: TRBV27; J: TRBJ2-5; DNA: TGTGCCAGCAGTTTGACAGGGAAACGAGAGACCCAGTACTTC; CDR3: CASSLTGKRETQYF
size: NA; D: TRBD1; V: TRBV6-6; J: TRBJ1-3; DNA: TGTGCCAGCTCGACAGGGGGTGGAAACACCATATATTTT; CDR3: CASSTGGGNTIYF
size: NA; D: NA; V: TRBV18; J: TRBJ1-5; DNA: TGTGCCAGCTCACCAGAGGCGGGGGATCAGCCCCAGCATTTT; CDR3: CASSPEAGDQPQHF
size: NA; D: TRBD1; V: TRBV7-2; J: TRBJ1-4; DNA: TGTGCCAGCACCTCGGGACAGGGTAATGAAAAACTGTTTTTT; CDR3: CASTSGQGNEKLFF
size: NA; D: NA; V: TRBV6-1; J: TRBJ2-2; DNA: TGTGCCAGCAGTGAATCGGAGGGGAAGACCGGGGAGCTGTTTTTT; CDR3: CASSESEGKTGELFF
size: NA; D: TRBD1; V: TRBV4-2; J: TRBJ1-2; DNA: TGTGCCAGCAGCCAACCGGGACAGGGACGCTGGGGCTACACCTTC; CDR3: CASSQPGQGRWGYTF